This T cell receptor beta chain was profiled in a study of CD8+ T cells in alopecia areata. Germline V gives CDR1 SGHVS, CDR2 FQNEAQ. Trimming took 1 base from V and 2 from J; bases not matched to a gene: 3. The CDR3 sequence is 15 residues long. Extracted RNA was reverse transcribed, and the resulting cDNA served as sequencing template. Sequenced by immunoSEQ multiplex PCR; TCRdb stores in-frame clones only, minus some. The sample holds about 140,000 clones, approximately 49% seen once. The material was CD4+ T cells sorted from blood, obtained at week 0. This chain uses TRBV7-8 with TRBJ1-2; 8 bases map to TRBD1. The source is a human donor with alopecia areata. CDR3 in amino acids: CASSLVRTGNYGYTF. In DNA form, the CDR3 reads TGTGCCAGCAGCTTAGTACGGACAGGGAACTATGGCTACACCTTC.